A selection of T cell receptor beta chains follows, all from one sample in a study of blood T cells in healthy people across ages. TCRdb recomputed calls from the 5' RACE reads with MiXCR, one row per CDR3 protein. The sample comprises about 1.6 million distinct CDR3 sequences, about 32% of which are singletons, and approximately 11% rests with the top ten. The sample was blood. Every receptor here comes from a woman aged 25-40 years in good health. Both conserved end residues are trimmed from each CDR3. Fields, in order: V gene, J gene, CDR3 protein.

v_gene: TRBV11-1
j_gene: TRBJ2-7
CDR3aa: ASSGDNRGEQY

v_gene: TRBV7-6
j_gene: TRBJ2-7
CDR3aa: AGSPKFGDEQY

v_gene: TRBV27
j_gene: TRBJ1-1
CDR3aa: ASQLRDQGTTEAF

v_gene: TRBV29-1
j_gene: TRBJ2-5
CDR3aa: SVVVLETQY

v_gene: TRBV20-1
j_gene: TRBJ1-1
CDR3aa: SASRQALGYTEAF

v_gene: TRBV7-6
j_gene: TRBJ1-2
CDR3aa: ASSHPDGGYT

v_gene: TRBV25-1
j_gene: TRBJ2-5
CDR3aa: ATSGQLQETQY

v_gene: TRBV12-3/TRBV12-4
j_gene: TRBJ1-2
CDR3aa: ASSAPGFGYT

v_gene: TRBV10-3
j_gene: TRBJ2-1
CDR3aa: AISELFGNEQF

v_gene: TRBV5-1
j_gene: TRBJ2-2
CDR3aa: AASGSDNTGELF

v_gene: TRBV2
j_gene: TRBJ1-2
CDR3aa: ASTDHGSSSNYGYT

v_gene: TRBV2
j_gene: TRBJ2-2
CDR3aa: ASSDSQSHSRMNTGELF

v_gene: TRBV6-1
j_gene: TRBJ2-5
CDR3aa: ASSDPSLGGETQY

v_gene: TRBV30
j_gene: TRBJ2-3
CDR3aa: ALVAGPVGTGTQY

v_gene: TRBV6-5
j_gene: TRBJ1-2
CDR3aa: ASSYYSNYGYT

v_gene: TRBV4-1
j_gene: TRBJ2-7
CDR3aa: ASSQDPDYEQY

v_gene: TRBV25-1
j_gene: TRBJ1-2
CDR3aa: ASSDSGTADRGYT

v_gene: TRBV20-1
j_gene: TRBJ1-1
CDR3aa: SARDPHRPREDEAF

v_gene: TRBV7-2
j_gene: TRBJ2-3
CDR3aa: ASSADAFETDTQY

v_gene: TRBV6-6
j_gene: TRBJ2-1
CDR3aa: ASSRALATNNEQF

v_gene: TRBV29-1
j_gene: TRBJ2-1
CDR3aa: SVVGAARNEQF

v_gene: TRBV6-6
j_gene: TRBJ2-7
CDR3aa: ASSYTLGTAYEQY

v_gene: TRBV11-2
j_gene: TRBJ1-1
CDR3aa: ASSFRTGSYMNTEAF

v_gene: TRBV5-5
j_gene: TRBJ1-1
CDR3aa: ASFLSGGWSTEAF

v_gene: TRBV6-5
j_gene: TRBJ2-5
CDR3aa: ASSYGIDFRETQY

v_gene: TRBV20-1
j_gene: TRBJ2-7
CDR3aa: SAKTGEAYEQY

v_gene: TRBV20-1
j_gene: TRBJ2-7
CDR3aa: SARVPPGASYEQY

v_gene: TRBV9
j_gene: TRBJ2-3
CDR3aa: AISVVGGRGRTDTQY

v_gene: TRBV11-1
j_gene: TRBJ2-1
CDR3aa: ASSHGLAGNEQF

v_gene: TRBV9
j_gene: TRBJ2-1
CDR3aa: ASSVDSGPYNEQF

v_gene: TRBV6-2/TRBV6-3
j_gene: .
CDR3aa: ASSYGRTNEQY

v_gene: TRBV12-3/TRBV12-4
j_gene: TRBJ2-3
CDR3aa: ASSPLSGGADVEY

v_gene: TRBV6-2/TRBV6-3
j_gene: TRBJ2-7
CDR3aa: ASRKGQGEGEQY

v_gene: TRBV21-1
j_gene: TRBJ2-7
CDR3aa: ASSKAGVSYEQY

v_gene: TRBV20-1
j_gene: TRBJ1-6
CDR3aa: STKQLPGVDSPLH

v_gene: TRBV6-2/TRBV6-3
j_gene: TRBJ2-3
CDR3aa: ASSAWGSGTSTDTQY

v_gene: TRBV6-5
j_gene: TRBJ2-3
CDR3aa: ASSFLAGGTGTDTQY

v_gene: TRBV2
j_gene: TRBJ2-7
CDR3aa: ASLAGGLSYEQY

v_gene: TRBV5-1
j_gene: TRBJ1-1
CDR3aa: ASSLEPSYTKAEAF

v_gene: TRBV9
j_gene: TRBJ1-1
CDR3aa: ASSVGPGVRTEAF

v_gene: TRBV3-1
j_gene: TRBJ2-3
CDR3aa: ASSQGTSGRTHTQY

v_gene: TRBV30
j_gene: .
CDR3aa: AWSWGQGETQY

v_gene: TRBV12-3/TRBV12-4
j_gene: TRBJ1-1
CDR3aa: ASSPLITTNTEAF

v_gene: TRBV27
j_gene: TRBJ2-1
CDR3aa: ASSGALTYNEQF

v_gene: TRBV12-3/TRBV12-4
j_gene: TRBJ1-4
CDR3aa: ASSLAPDRATNEKLF

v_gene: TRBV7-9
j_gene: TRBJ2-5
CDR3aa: ASSLGRGLGETQY

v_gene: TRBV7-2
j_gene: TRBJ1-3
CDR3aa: ASSYGTGGISSGNTIY